The present T cell receptor (beta chain) was sequenced within a study of blood T cell repertoires in COVID-19. The CDR3 sequence is 13 residues long. Trimming took 5 bases from V and 5 from J, leaving 13 bases between them. The V gene's germline CDR1 is SGDLS and CDR2 YYNGEE. Clones were read by immunoSEQ multiplex PCR, and TCRdb kept only the in-frame ones, dropping some. The table includes 150,000 to 200,000 clones, 70% to 90% detected once. The count of this clone is one. The chain combines TRBV9 with TRBJ1-1; D is ambiguous. Sequencing used peripheral blood. This sequence was found in a man aged 18 to 29 who had recovered from COVID-19. CDR3 in amino acids: CASSLAPRTEAFF. CDR3 nucleotides: TGTGCCAGCAGTCTCGCTCCGAGGACTGAAGCTTTCTTT.